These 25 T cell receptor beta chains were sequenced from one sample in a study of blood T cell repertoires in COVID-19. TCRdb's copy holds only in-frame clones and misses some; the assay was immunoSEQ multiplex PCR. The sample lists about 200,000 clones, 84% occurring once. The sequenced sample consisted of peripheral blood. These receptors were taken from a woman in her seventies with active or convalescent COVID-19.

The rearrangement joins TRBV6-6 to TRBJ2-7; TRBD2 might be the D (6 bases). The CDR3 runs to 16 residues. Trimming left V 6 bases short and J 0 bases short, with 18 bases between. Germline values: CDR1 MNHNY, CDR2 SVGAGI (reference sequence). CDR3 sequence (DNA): TGTGCCAGCAGGGACTACCGGGGCGAGAGCTCCTACGAGCAGTACTTC. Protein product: CASRDYRGESSYEQYF.

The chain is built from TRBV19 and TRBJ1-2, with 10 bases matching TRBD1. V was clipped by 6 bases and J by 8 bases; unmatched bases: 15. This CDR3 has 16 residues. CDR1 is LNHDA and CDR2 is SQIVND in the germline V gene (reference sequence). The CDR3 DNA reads TGTGCCAGTAGCCGACCAGGGACAGGGGATCGAGGCGGCTACACCTTC. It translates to CASSRPGTGDRGGYTF.

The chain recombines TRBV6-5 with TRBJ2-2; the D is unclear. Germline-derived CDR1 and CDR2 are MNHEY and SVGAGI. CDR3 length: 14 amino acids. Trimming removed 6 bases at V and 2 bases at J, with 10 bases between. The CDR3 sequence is CASRTELNTGELFF. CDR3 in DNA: TGTGCCAGCAGAACAGAACTTAACACCGGGGAGCTGTTTTTT.

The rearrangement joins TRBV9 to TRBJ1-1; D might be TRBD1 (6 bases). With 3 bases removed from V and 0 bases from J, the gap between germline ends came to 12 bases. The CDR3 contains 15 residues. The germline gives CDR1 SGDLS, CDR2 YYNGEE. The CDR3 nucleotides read TGTGCCAGCAGCGCAGGACAGACCATGAACACTGAAGCTTTCTTT. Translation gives CASSAGQTMNTEAFF.

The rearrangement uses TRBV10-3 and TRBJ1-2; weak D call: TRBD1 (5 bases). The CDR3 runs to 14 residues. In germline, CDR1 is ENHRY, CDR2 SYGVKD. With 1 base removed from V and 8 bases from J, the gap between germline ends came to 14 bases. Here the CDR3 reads CAISEYQPGQGYTF. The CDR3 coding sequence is TGTGCCATCAGTGAGTACCAGCCAGGGCAAGGCTACACCTTC.

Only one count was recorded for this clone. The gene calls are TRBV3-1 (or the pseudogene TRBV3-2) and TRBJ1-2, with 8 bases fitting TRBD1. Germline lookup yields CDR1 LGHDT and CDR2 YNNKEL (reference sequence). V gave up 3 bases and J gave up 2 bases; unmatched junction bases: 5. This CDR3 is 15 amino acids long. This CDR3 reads CASSHRGQGNYGYTF. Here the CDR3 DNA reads TGTGCCAGCAGCCACCGAGGACAGGGCAACTATGGCTACACCTTC.

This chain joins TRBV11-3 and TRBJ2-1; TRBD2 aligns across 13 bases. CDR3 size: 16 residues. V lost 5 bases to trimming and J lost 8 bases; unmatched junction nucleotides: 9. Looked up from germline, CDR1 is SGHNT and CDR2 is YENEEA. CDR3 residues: CASSHGLAGANDEQFF. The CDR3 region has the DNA TGTGCCAGCAGCCACGGACTAGCGGGAGCAAATGATGAGCAGTTCTTC.

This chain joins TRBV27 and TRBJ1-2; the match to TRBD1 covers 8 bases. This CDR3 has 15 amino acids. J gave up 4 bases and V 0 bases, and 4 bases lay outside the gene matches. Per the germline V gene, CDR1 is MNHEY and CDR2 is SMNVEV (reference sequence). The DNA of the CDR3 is TGTGCCAGCAGTTTATCGACAGGGGCCGGCTATGGCTACACCTTC. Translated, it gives CASSLSTGAGYGYTF.

The CDR3 nucleotides are TGTGCCAGCAGTCTAACCTCAGGGTATAATTCACCCCTCCACTTT. It codes for CASSLTSGYNSPLHF. The J gene is TRBJ1-6, the V gene TRBV2; TRBD1 is a possible D gene (5 bases). This CDR3 is 15 amino acids long. Trimming pared 5 bases from V and 4 bases from J, leaving 12 bases between. Germline values: CDR1 SNHLY, CDR2 FYNNEI.

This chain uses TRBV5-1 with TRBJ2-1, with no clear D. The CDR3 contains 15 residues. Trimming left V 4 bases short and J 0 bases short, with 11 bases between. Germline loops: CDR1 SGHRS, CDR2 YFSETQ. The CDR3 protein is CASSTDGYSYNEQFF. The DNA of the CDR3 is TGCGCCAGCAGCACTGACGGGTACTCCTACAATGAGCAGTTCTTC.

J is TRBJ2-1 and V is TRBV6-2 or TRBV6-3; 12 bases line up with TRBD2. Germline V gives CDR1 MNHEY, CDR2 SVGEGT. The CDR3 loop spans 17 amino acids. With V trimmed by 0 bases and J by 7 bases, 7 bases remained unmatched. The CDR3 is CASSYSRLAGAGNEQFF. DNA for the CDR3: TGTGCCAGCAGTTACTCGCGACTAGCGGGAGCAGGGAATGAGCAGTTCTTC.

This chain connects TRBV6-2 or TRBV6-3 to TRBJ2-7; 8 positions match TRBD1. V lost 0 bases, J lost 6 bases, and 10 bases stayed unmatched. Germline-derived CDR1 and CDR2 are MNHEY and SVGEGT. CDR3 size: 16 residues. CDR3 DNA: TGTGCCAGCAGTTACTCGACAGGGGCCCCCTTTCGCGAGCAGTACTTC. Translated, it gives CASSYSTGAPFREQYF.

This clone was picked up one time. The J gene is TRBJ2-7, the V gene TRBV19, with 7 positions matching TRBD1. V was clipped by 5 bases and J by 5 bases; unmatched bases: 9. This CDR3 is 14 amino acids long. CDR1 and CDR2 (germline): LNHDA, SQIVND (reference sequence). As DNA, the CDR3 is TGTGCCAGTAGTCCGACAGGGCCCCTCGACGAGCAGTACTTC. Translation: CASSPTGPLDEQYF. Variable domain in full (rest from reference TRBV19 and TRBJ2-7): DGGITQSPKYLFRKEGQNVTLSCEQNLNHDAMYWYRQDPGQGLRLIYYSQIVNDFQKGDIAEGYSVSREKKESFPLTVTSAQKNPTAFYLCASSPTGPLDEQYFGPGTRLTVT.

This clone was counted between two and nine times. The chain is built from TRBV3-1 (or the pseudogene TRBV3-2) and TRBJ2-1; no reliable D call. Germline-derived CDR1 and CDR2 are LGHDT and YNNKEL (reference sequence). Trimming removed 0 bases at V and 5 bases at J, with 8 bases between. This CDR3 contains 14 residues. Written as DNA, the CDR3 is TGTGCCAGCAGCCAAGAGTACTCAAACAATGAGCAGTTCTTC. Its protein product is CASSQEYSNNEQFF.

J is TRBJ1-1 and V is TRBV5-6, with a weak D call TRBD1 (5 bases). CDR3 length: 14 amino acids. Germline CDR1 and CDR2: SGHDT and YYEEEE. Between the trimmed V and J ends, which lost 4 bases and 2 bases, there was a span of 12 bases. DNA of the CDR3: TGTGCCAGCAGCCGCCGGGGGGTCAACACTGAAGCTTTCTTT. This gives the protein CASSRRGVNTEAFF.

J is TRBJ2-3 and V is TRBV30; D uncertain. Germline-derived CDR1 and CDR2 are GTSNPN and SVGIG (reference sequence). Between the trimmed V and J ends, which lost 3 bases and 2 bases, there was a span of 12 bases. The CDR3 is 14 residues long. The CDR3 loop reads CAWRRSAPTDTQYF. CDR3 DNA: TGTGCCTGGAGGAGGTCAGCGCCCACAGATACGCAGTATTTT.

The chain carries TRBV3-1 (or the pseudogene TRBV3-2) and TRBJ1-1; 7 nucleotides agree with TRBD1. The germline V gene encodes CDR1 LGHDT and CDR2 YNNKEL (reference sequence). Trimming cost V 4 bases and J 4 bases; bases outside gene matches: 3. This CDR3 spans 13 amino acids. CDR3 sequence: CASSPTGFTEAFF. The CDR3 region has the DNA TGTGCCAGCAGCCCGACAGGGTTCACTGAAGCTTTCTTT.

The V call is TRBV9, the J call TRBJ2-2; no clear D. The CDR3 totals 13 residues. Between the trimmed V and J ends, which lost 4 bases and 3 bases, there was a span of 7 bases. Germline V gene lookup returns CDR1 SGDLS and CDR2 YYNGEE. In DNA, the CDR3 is TGTGCCAGCAGCCCCATTTACACCGGGGAGCTGTTTTTT. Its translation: CASSPIYTGELFF.

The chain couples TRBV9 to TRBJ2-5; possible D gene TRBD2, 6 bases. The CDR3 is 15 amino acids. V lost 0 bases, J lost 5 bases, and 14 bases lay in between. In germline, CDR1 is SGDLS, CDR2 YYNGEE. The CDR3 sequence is CASSVGEVAMETQYF. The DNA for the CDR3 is TGTGCCAGCAGCGTAGGGGAGGTAGCGATGGAGACCCAGTACTTC. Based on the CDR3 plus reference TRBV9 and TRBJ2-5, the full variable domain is DSGVTQTPKHLITATGQRVTLRCSPRSGDLSVYWYQQSLDQGLQFLIQYYNGEERAKGNILERFSAQQFPDLHSELNLSSLELGDSALYFCASSVGEVAMETQYFGPGTRLLVL.

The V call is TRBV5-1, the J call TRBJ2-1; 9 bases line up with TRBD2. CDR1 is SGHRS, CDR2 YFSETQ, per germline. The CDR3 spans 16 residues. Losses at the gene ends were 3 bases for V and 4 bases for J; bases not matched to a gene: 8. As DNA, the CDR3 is TGCGCCAGCAGCTGGGGGGCGGCGGGAGGGTACAATGAGCAGTTCTTC. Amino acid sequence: CASSWGAAGGYNEQFF.

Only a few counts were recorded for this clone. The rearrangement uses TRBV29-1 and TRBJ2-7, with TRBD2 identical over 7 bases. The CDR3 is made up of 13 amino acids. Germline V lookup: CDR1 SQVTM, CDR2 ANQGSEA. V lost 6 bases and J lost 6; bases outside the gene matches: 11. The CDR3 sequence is CSVSDRGGIEQYF. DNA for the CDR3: TGCAGCGTGTCCGACCGGGGAGGGATCGAGCAGTACTTC.

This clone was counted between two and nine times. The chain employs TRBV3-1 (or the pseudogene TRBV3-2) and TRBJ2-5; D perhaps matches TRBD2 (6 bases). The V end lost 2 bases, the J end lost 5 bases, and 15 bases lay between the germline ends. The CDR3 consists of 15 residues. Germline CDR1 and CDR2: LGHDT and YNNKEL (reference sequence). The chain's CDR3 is CASSQRVHGGETQYF. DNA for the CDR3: TGTGCCAGCAGCCAACGCGTCCATGGGGGGGAGACCCAGTACTTC.

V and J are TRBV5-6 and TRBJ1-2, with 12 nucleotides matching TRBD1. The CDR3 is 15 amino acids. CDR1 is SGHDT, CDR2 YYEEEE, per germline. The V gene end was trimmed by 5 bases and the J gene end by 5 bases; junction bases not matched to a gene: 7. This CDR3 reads CASSPPGQGAYGYTF. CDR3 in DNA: TGTGCCAGCAGTCCACCGGGACAGGGGGCATATGGCTACACCTTC.

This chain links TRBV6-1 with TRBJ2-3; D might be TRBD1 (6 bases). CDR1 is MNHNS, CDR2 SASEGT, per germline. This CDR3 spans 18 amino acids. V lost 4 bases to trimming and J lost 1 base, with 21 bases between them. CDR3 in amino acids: CASSAGTRAHYRTDTQYF. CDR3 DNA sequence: TGTGCCAGCAGTGCCGGGACAAGGGCCCATTACCGCACAGATACGCAGTATTTT.

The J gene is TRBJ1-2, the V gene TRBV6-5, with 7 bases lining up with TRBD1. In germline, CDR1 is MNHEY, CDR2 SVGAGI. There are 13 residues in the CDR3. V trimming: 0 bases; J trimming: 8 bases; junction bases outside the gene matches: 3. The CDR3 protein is CASSYSKGAGYTF. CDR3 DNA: TGTGCCAGCAGTTACTCGAAGGGGGCAGGCTACACCTTC.